This is a list of T cell receptor beta chains from one sample in a study of response to subunit inactivated influenza vaccine. One entry per CDR3 protein results from TCRdb running MiXCR on the RT-PCR reads. The sample consists of just under 550,000 distinct CDR3 sequences, under 30% of them appearing once. Separately, the same data were catalogued under a study of T cells expressing NK-cell markers.

Specimen: CD4+ T cells sorted from PBMCs, collected about 12 days after vaccination. These TCRs come from a man aged 45-60 years who received an inactivated influenza vaccine. CDR3s include the opening cysteine and the closing phenylalanine or tryptophan. The D gene is left open where the match is weak. The size of a clone is reported for some rows only, either as once, few or many, or as a class for expanded clones.

j_call clone_size v_call d_call cdr3_aa cdr3_nt
TRBJ1-5 - TRBV12-3/TRBV12-4 TRBD1 CASSGTGWQPQHF TGTGCCAGCAGTGGGACAGGTTGGCAGCCCCAGCATTTT
TRBJ2-3 - TRBV20-1 - CSARGAGHLLDTQYF TGCAGTGCTAGGGGGGCAGGCCACCTACTTGATACGCAGTATTTT
TRBJ2-7 - TRBV20-1 TRBD1 CSATGTGDPYEQYF TGCAGTGCCACCGGGACAGGGGACCCCTACGAGCAGTACTTC
TRBJ1-2 - TRBV5-6 - CASSPMGGNYGYTF TGTGCCAGCAGCCCCATGGGGGGAAACTATGGCTACACCTTC
TRBJ2-5 few TRBV5-1 - CASSPLTEETQYF TGCGCCAGCAGCCCACTGACAGAAGAGACCCAGTACTTC
TRBJ2-2 - TRBV21-1 - CASSKTYRGGCTGELFF TGTGCCAGCAGCAAAACCTACCGAGGGGGCTGCACCGGGGAGCTGTTTTTT
TRBJ2-7 - TRBV20-1 TRBD2 CSASALLSGRDAYEQYF TGCAGTGCTAGTGCGTTACTTAGCGGGAGGGATGCCTACGAGCAGTACTTC
TRBJ2-5 few TRBV27 TRBD1 CASSGDSRGAQYF TGTGCCAGCTCTGGGGACAGCCGTGGGGCCCAGTACTTC
TRBJ2-3 - TRBV7-3 - CASSWVEGADTQYF TGTGCCAGCAGCTGGGTAGAGGGCGCAGATACGCAGTATTTT
TRBJ2-1 few TRBV29-1 - CSVEVLANYNEQFF TGCAGCGTTGAAGTGCTAGCAAACTACAATGAGCAGTTCTTC
TRBJ1-2 few TRBV15 TRBD1 CATSRGQGDGYTF TGTGCCACCAGCAGAGGACAGGGAGATGGCTACACCTTC
TRBJ2-1 - TRBV12-3/TRBV12-4 TRBD2 CASSLGVAGINEQFF TGTGCCAGCAGTTTAGGAGTAGCGGGTATTAATGAGCAGTTCTTC
TRBJ2-7 - TRBV3-1 TRBD2 CASSQVMWAGDAYEQYF TGTGCCAGCAGCCAAGTTATGTGGGCGGGGGACGCCTACGAGCAGTACTTC
TRBJ2-1 few TRBV29-1 TRBD2 CSVAGAGGGNEQFF TGCAGCGTCGCCGGAGCGGGAGGGGGCAATGAGCAGTTCTTC
TRBJ2-3 - TRBV28 - CASSSYRDSTDTQYF TGTGCCAGCAGTTCGTACCGGGACAGCACAGATACGCAGTATTTT
TRBJ2-1 once TRBV11-2 TRBD2 CASSSVIRGGRNEQFF TGTGCCAGCAGCTCCGTTATACGGGGGGGCCGCAATGAGCAGTTCTTC
TRBJ2-3 few TRBV5-1 - CASSLIERHTDTQYF TGCGCCAGCAGCTTGATCGAGCGGCACACAGATACGCAGTATTTT
TRBJ2-3 - TRBV11-2 TRBD2 CASSPSPSWGTSSTDTQYF TGTGCCAGCAGCCCCAGTCCTTCTTGGGGGACTAGCAGCACAGATACGCAGTATTTT
TRBJ1-2 - TRBV5-1 TRBD1 CASSLKGQGAYGYTF TGCGCCAGCAGCTTAAAGGGACAGGGGGCATATGGCTACACCTTC
TRBJ2-3 few TRBV6-2/TRBV6-3 - CASRSGPPLGTDTQYF TGTGCCAGCAGGAGCGGGCCTCCTCTAGGCACAGATACGCAGTATTTT
TRBJ1-4 few TRBV4-2 - CASSQASGTTNEKLFF TGTGCCAGCAGCCAAGCTTCCGGGACAACTAATGAAAAACTGTTTTTT
TRBJ2-7 many TRBV20-1 TRBD2 CSVRLAYAYEQYF TGCAGTGTCAGACTAGCGTACGCCTACGAGCAGTACTTC
TRBJ2-7 few TRBV4-3 TRBD1 CASSYRDRDYEQYF TGCGCCAGCAGCTACCGGGACAGGGACTACGAGCAGTACTTC
TRBJ1-5 few TRBV2 TRBD1 CASSGDRGQPQHF TGTGCCAGCAGTGGAGACAGGGGCCAGCCCCAGCATTTT
TRBJ2-1 - TRBV7-8 - CASSLVFSGEQFF TGTGCCAGCAGCTTAGTATTTAGCGGTGAGCAGTTCTTC
TRBJ2-1 - TRBV24-1 TRBD2 CATSDPGLGRNEQFF TGTGCCACCAGTGATCCCGGACTAGGCAGAAATGAGCAGTTCTTC
TRBJ2-7 - TRBV4-3 - CASSRRGEFYEQYF TGCGCCAGCAGCCGCCGAGGGGAATTTTACGAGCAGTACTTC